These T cell receptor beta chains were read from a single sample in a study of T cell repertoires in cytomegalovirus infection. For these TCRs, the target antigens are not known. TCRdb re-called the reads through MiXCR, storing one row per CDR3 protein. The table has around 95,000 distinct CDR3 sequences, approximately 30% seen once. The material was CD8+ T cells from cultured PBMCs, obtained from culture after CMV antigen stimulation. Receptor source: a human donor in good health (CMV status not recorded). Some clones in this sample may be carry-over from other donors' samples. Each CDR3 is given with its conserved first and last residue. The D gene is left open where the match is weak. Expanded clones are given a class, and other clones once, few, many or no size at all.

>few|TRBV27|12|TRBJ2-1|NA
CASSSTRREQFF
TGTGCCAGCAGTTCTACACGGCGTGAGCAGTTCTTC
>NA|TRBV3-1|15|TRBJ1-6|NA
CASSHRAERGLPLHF
TGTGCCAGCAGCCATCGGGCCGAACGGGGTTTACCCCTCCACTTT
>NA|TRBV20-1|13|TRBJ2-7|NA
CSGEGGRSYEQYF
TGCAGTGGAGAGGGGGGGAGATCCTACGAGCAGTACTTC
>few|TRBV7-8|16|TRBJ1-1|NA
CASTVLLTETNTEAFF
TGTGCCAGCACCGTTCTATTGACGGAGACGAACACTGAAGCTTTCTTT
>many|TRBV12-3/TRBV12-4|16|TRBJ2-2|TRBD2
CASSAGLAKNTGELFF
TGTGCCAGCAGCGCTGGACTAGCCAAGAACACCGGGGAGCTGTTTTTT
>NA|TRBV7-2|12|TRBJ1-6|NA
CASSLLGSPLHF
TGTGCCAGCAGCCTCTTAGGTTCACCCCTCCACTTT
>NA|TRBV12-3/TRBV12-4|14|TRBJ1-1|NA
CASRPGQSNTEAFF
TGTGCCAGCAGGCCCGGACAGAGTAACACTGAAGCTTTCTTT
>many|TRBV28|14|TRBJ2-7|NA
CASSLYRTDYEQYF
TGTGCCAGCAGTTTATATCGGACGGACTACGAGCAGTACTTC
>few|TRBV6-6|15|TRBJ1-1|NA
CASSSPTAVNTEAFF
TGTGCCAGCAGTTCCCCTACGGCGGTGAACACTGAAGCTTTCTTT
>NA|TRBV4-2|17|TRBJ2-3|TRBD2
CASSQAHGDYATDTQYF
TGTGCCAGCAGCCAAGCGCATGGGGACTACGCCACAGATACGCAGTATTTT
>many|TRBV7-8|15|TRBJ2-5|TRBD2
CASSLTSGYQETQYF
TGTGCCAGCAGCTTAACTAGCGGTTACCAAGAGACCCAGTACTTC
>few|TRBV19|13|TRBJ1-1|NA
CASSIGGQTEAFF
TGTGCCAGTAGTATAGGGGGGCAAACTGAAGCTTTCTTT
>NA|TRBV27|12|TRBJ2-7|NA
CASSLWGGKQYF
TGTGCCAGCAGTTTATGGGGGGGCAAGCAGTACTTC
>few|TRBV4-1|12|TRBJ1-1|NA
CASRQDGAEAFF
TGCGCCAGCAGGCAGGACGGCGCTGAAGCTTTCTTT
>NA|TRBV4-1|13|TRBJ2-7|NA
CASSPGHLYEQYF
TGCGCCAGCAGCCCAGGACACCTCTACGAGCAGTACTTC
>NA|TRBV5-3|14|TRBJ1-1|TRBD1
CASSLTGWDTEAFF
TGTGCCAGCAGTTTGACAGGGTGGGACACTGAAGCTTTCTTT
>NA|TRBV27|16|TRBJ2-7|NA
CASRHLAGTSSYEQYF
TGTGCCAGCAGGCATTTGGCCGGGACGAGCTCCTACGAGCAGTACTTC
>few|TRBV7-9|18|TRBJ2-2|TRBD2
CASRDWTSGIANTGELFF
TGTGCCAGCAGGGATTGGACTAGCGGGATAGCGAACACCGGGGAGCTGTTTTTT
>NA|TRBV20-1|18|TRBJ2-1|TRBD2
CSATPGLAGGLAYNEQFF
TGCAGTGCTACGCCGGGACTAGCGGGGGGGCTAGCCTACAATGAGCAGTTCTTC
>many|TRBV28|14|TRBJ1-1|NA
CASSLEAGITEAFF
TGTGCCAGCAGTTTAGAGGCAGGGATCACTGAAGCTTTCTTT
>few|TRBV7-6|15|TRBJ2-7|TRBD2
CASSPRERGAEEQYF
TGTGCCAGCAGCCCTCGGGAGCGGGGGGCCGAGGAGCAGTACTTC
>NA|TRBV7-6|15|TRBJ1-4|NA
CASSPFTGSGEKLFF
TGTGCCAGCAGCCCGTTCACAGGGTCTGGGGAAAAACTGTTTTTT
>few|TRBV6-5|14|TRBJ2-5|TRBD2
CASRASGGEVTQYF
TGTGCCAGCAGGGCTAGCGGGGGGGAAGTGACCCAGTACTTC
>few|TRBV7-2|14|TRBJ2-1|NA
CASSLAPPPNEQFF
TGTGCCAGCAGCTTAGCCCCCCCTCCGAATGAGCAGTTCTTC
>many|TRBV27|13|TRBJ1-2|NA
CASGQAPDRSYTF
TGTGCCAGCGGCCAGGCCCCTGATAGAAGCTACACCTTC
>few|TRBV27|17|TRBJ1-5|TRBD1
CASCSSTGGICNQPQHF
TGTGCCAGCTGCTCTTCGACAGGGGGCATTTGCAATCAGCCCCAGCATTTT